This entry describes one TCR beta chain. The CDR3 totals 13 residues. From germline, CDR1 is SNHLY and CDR2 FYNNEI. With V trimmed by 6 bases and J by 13 bases, 9 bases remained unmatched. The data are from a study of blood T cell repertoires in COVID-19. Study summary: Researchers got acute and convalescent COVID-19 samples from the United States, Italy and Spain. The analysed material was cDNA or gDNA that came from T cells, B-cell-depleted T cells, or PBMCs.

Original analysis: Estimated nucleated cell counts came from reference gene primer amplification. Sequenced by immunoSEQ multiplex PCR; TCRdb stores in-frame clones only, minus some. V, J and clone size were drawn from that table, and D and trimming were deduced from the DNA. This table holds about 200,000 clones, 80% to 90% found once. The sequenced sample consisted of peripheral blood. The rearrangement links TRBV2 to TRBJ2-1; 10 bases fit TRBD2. This sequence was found in a man at least 80 years old with acute or convalescent COVID-19. The CDR3 spells CASSGGLAGVQFF. CDR3 sequence (DNA): TGTGCCAGCAGCGGTGGGCTAGCGGGAGTTCAGTTCTTC.